This TCR beta chain was profiled in a study of spatial heterogeneity in lung cancer. Turning to the study itself: Each distinct TCR and UMI combination averaged more than ten appearances in raw reads.

Germline values: CDR1 MNHEY, CDR2 SVGAGI. The CDR3 is 15 amino acids. The V segment lost 5 bases and the J segment 0 bases; nucleotides outside the gene matches: 5. Indicated time point: sample taken at primary tumor resection. In this sample, this clonotype turned up many times. Antigen: not known. Individually, TCR cDNA molecules were each labelled with a unique molecular identifier. TCRdb processed the 5' RACE reads anew with MiXCR; each CDR3 protein has one entry. There are some 10,000 distinct CDR3 sequences in the sample; 5.1% occur only once, and around an eighth lies in the top ten. Broader study findings: Tracking of tumor mutation counts was seen in expanded intratumoral alpha and beta TCR counts. Tallies of expanded TCRs, which were sorted into ubiquitous and regional groups, correlated with counts of ubiquitous and regional nonsynonymous mutations, respectively. The study estimated approximately 7% alpha and roughly 13% beta chain coverage of tumor T cells.

The chain has TRBV6-5 and TRBJ1-1; 8 nucleotides agree with TRBD1. Sequencing was performed on lung tumor tissue, taken at surgery. The TCR originated in a male donor with early-stage non-small cell lung cancer. The CDR3 sequence is CASSRQGSLNTEAFF. In DNA, the CDR3 is TGTGCCAGCAGTCGACAGGGGTCCCTGAACACTGAAGCTTTCTTT.